This T cell receptor beta chain was sequenced during a study of shared clonotypes between healthy human individuals. Selected positively for CCR7 and CD45RO-negative, naive CD8 cells excluded terminally differentiated effector memory CD45RA+ cells. The donors, all of them Caucasian adults, lived in Nashville, Tennessee. How the authors handled the data: With immunoSEQ giving junction-only sequences and no quality scores, filtering differed. The repertoire was sequenced with immunoSEQ multiplex PCR; TCRdb's copy has only in-frame clones and lacks some. V and J calls plus clone size are reproduced from that table; the DNA served to infer D and trimming. The sample gives more than 600,000 clones, under 95% of which show up once; 20% to 25% is in the top ten. This clone appeared a single time. Sequences were obtained from naive CD8+ T cells sorted from blood. The sequence came from a man aged 25 to 45 in good health.

CDR3 nucleotides: TGTGCCAGCAGCTTATTCCAGGGGAATGCCGGGGAGCTGTTTTTT. Translating it yields CASSLFQGNAGELFF. This rearrangement joins TRBV11-3 to TRBJ2-2, with D perhaps TRBD1 (6 bases). V lost 2 bases and J lost 6, with 13 bases in between. From germline, CDR1 is SGHNT and CDR2 YENEEA. The CDR3 extends over 15 amino acids.